The next 28 T cell receptor beta chains were all read from a single sample in a study of cytomegalovirus exposure and HLA in healthy donors. PCR employed 60 Vbeta and 13 Jbeta primers. Method: immunoSEQ multiplex PCR; TCRdb's copy keeps in-frame clones and lacks some. Of about 140,000 clones listed, roughly 77% were seen once; the top ten hold about 1.5%. Sequencing input: PBMCs. Receptors were obtained from a woman under 40 in good health and CMV-seronegative.

Of note for this clone: Its ends do not fully match the called genes, so a read error is possible. The chain joins TRBV7-7 to TRBJ2-1, with TRBD2 as a possible D gene (5 bases). This CDR3 contains 13 residues. Germline V gene lookup returns CDR1 SSHAT and CDR2 FNYEAQ (reference sequence). The CDR3 region has the DNA TGTGCTAGCAGCATCGACTATTTCAATGAGCAGTTCTTC. This gives the protein CASSIDYFNEQFF.

V gene TRBV9 combines with J gene TRBJ2-3, with D perhaps matching TRBD1 (5 bases). This CDR3 contains 15 residues. Looked up from germline, CDR1 is SGDLS and CDR2 is YYNGEE. The V end was cut by 0 bases, the J end by 6 bases, with 14 bases between. CDR3 sequence reads: CASSVAIEKGDTQYF. Here the CDR3 DNA reads TGTGCCAGCAGCGTAGCAATCGAAAAGGGGGATACGCAGTATTTT.

J is TRBJ1-6 and V is TRBV19, with 10 bases identical to TRBD1. CDR3 length: 14 amino acids. CDR1 is LNHDA, CDR2 SQIVND, per germline (reference sequence). V lost 5 bases, J lost 7 bases, and 2 bases stayed unmatched. CDR3 nucleotide sequence: TGTGCCAGTAGTGACAGGGGGCCAAATTCACCCCTCCACTTT. Translating gives CASSDRGPNSPLHF. The complete variable domain, with remaining parts taken from reference TRBV19 and TRBJ1-6, reads DGGITQSPKYLFRKEGQNVTLSCEQNLNHDAMYWYRQDPGQGLRLIYYSQIVNDFQKGDIAEGYSVSREKKESFPLTVTSAQKNPTAFYLCASSDRGPNSPLHFGNGTRLTVT.

The chain links TRBV28 to TRBJ2-2; D gene uncertain. The germline V and J ends were trimmed by 6 bases and 2 bases, with 16 bases remaining between them. Per germline, CDR1 MDHEN and CDR2 SYDVKM. This CDR3 spans 16 amino acids. The CDR3 sequence is CASSTVWANNTGELFF. In DNA form, the CDR3 reads TGTGCCAGCAGCACGGTCTGGGCCAATAACACCGGGGAGCTGTTTTTT.

The chain uses TRBV6-5 and TRBJ2-2, with TRBD1 matching over 7 bases. The CDR3 loop spans 14 amino acids. CDR1 and CDR2 from the germline V gene are MNHEY and SVGAGI. V lost 7 bases, J lost 7 bases, and 9 bases stayed unmatched. The CDR3 here is CASTLQGPGGELFF. CDR3 bases: TGTGCCAGCACCCTACAGGGGCCGGGCGGGGAGCTGTTTTTT.

This clone was counted a few times. V is TRBV5-6 and J is TRBJ2-7, with 9 bases fitting TRBD1. V trimming: 4 bases; J trimming: 6 bases; junction bases outside the gene matches: 2. Germline V CDR1 and CDR2: SGHDT, YYEEEE. CDR3 size: 12 residues. CDR3 protein: CASSLTGGEQYV. DNA for the CDR3: TGTGCCAGCAGCCTGACAGGGGGCGAGCAGTACGTC.

This clone occurred a few times. The CDR3 DNA is TGTGCCAGCGGACAGGGGGCACTCACTGAAGCTTTCTTT. It is translated as CASGQGALTEAFF. This chain joins TRBV6-5 and TRBJ1-1, with 11 bases identical to TRBD1. The CDR3 is 13 amino acids. With 8 bases clipped from V and 4 bases from J, the junction kept 3 bases outside the gene matches. The germline V gene has CDR1 MNHEY and CDR2 SVGAGI.

V is TRBV6-5 and J is TRBJ2-2; 10 positions match TRBD2. The junction had 3 bases not matched to a gene; V was cut back by 6 bases and J by 5 bases. The CDR3 has 14 residues. CDR1 is MNHEY, CDR2 SVGAGI, per germline. The CDR3 DNA reads as TGTGCCAGCAGGCTACTAGCGGGAACCGGGGAGCTGTTTTTT. This encodes CASRLLAGTGELFF.

This clone was observed a handful of times. The chain joins TRBV6-1 to TRBJ1-5, with unresolved D. V gave up 9 bases and J gave up 5 bases, with 17 bases separating them. The CDR3 has 14 amino acids. Germline values: CDR1 MNHNS, CDR2 SASEGT. CDR3 coding DNA: TGTGCCAGTTTTGAGGCTACCTCCGATCAGCCCCAGCATTTT. Translated, it gives CASFEATSDQPQHF.

The chain is built from TRBV7-2 and TRBJ2-1, with 10 bases matching TRBD2. CDR3 size: 17 residues. V was clipped by 3 bases and J by 2 bases; unmatched bases: 7. Germline loops: CDR1 SGHTA, CDR2 FQGNSA. The CDR3 loop is CASSFGAGGPTYNEQFF. CDR3 nucleotides: TGTGCCAGCAGCTTTGGAGCGGGAGGGCCCACCTACAATGAGCAGTTCTTC.

The chain links TRBV5-1 to TRBJ2-7, with D maybe TRBD2 (6 bases). Trimming removed 4 bases at V and 5 bases at J, with 22 bases between. Per germline, CDR1 SGHRS and CDR2 YFSETQ. CDR3 length equals 16 residues. The CDR3 coding sequence is TGCGCCAGCAGCCCCGGAGGGACGTCCACCCTCGACGAGCAGTACTTC. This sequence encodes CASSPGGTSTLDEQYF.

DNA of the CDR3: TGTGCCAGCAGCTCCCATGGAACAGGCGTCCTGACTTTC. Translated: CASSSHGTGVLTF. The genes are TRBV7-8 and TRBJ2-6; perhaps TRBD1 as D (5 bases). Germline lookup yields CDR1 SGHVS and CDR2 FQNEAQ. The CDR3 has 13 residues. The V and J ends lost 4 bases and 12 bases respectively, with 13 bases between them. Supplemented by reference TRBV7-8 and TRBJ2-6, the full variable domain reads GAGVSQSPRYKVAKRGQDVALRCDPISGHVSLFWYQQALGQGPEFLTYFQNEAQLDKSGLPSDRFFAERPEGSVSTLKIQRTQQEDSAVYLCASSSHGTGVLTFGAGSRLTVL.

The genes are TRBV6-4 and TRBJ2-3, with 7 bases aligning to TRBD2. Germline V gene data show CDR1 as MRHNA and CDR2 as SNTAGT. This CDR3 has 15 residues. CDR3 residues: CPPIERDGFTDTQYF. CDR3 nucleotides: TGTCCTCCTATTGAGCGGGATGGTTTCACAGATACGCAGTATTTT.

A few counts support this clone. The chain combines TRBV7-8 with TRBJ2-5; 8 positions agree with TRBD1. J lost 5 bases, V lost 1 base, and 0 bases had no gene match. The germline V gene has CDR1 SGHVS and CDR2 FQNEAQ. There are 13 residues in the CDR3. CDR3 sequence (DNA): TGTGCCAGCAGCTTAGACAGGGGGGAGACCCAGTACTTC. Translating gives CASSLDRGETQYF.

The CDR3 here is CASSFTSGGYNEQFF. The CDR3 DNA reads TGTGCCAGCAGTTTTACTAGCGGGGGCTACAATGAGCAGTTCTTC. The V gene is TRBV27, the J gene TRBJ2-1, with 11 positions matching TRBD2. The ends lost 3 bases at V and 3 bases at J; junction bases unmatched: 1. Germline V CDR1 and CDR2: MNHEY, SMNVEV (reference sequence). CDR3 length equals 15 residues.

The chain couples TRBV6-6 to TRBJ2-1; D not certain. CDR3 length equals 11 residues. In germline, CDR1 is MNHNY, CDR2 SVGAGI (reference sequence). Trimming cost V 2 bases and J 8 bases, with 4 bases left between them. The CDR3 region is CASSYLDEQFF. The CDR3 region has the DNA TGTGCCAGCAGTTACCTCGATGAGCAGTTCTTC.

This clone came up a few times. The chain joins TRBV27 to TRBJ1-1, with D unresolved. Trimming stripped 4 bases from V and 2 bases from J, with 11 bases between. This CDR3 region has 14 residues. Germline V lookup: CDR1 MNHEY, CDR2 SMNVEV (reference sequence). In nucleotides, the CDR3 is TGTGCCAGCAGTTCCCCCAGCGCCAACACTGAAGCTTTCTTT. It specifies CASSSPSANTEAFF.

V and J are TRBV5-6 and TRBJ2-5; 8 bases align to TRBD2. The J call may be incorrect, as the DNA end agrees better with TRBJ2-7. Germline lookup yields CDR1 SGHDT and CDR2 YYEEEE. CDR3 size: 16 residues. In DNA form, the CDR3 reads TGTGCCAGCAGCTTGGGAGCGGGAGCCGGAAAATACGAGCAGTACTTC. This sequence encodes CASSLGAGAGKYEQYF.

This clone has only a few counts. The V call is TRBV4-2, the J call TRBJ1-2, with D hard to call. V gave up 0 bases and J gave up 5 bases, with 7 bases separating them. CDR3 length: 13 residues. CDR1 is LGHNA, CDR2 YNFKEQ, per germline. CDR3 in DNA: TGTGCCAGCAGCCAAGAAGTACAATATGGCTACACCTTC. Translation: CASSQEVQYGYTF.

This rearrangement joins TRBV19 to TRBJ2-6, with 8 positions matching TRBD1. The V segment lost 1 base and the J segment 2 bases; nucleotides outside the gene matches: 4. CDR3 length: 17 residues. Germline V gene lookup returns CDR1 LNHDA and CDR2 SQIVND (reference sequence). The DNA of the CDR3 is TGTGCCAGTAGTATAGGTGCCAGGGGGCCTGGGGCCAACGTCCTGACTTTC. As protein: CASSIGARGPGANVLTF.

This clone was seen a single time. This chain's CDR3 is CASNLRGDTDTQYF. CDR3 DNA: TGTGCCAGCAATCTGCGGGGGGACACAGATACGCAGTATTTT. The chain carries TRBV7-8 and TRBJ2-3, with 8 nucleotides matching TRBD2. The CDR3 is 14 residues long. Germline V lookup: CDR1 SGHVS, CDR2 FQNEAQ. Unmatched junction bases numbered 5, after V lost 7 bases and J lost 2 bases.

The genes are TRBV11-2 and TRBJ2-6, with 8 bases fitting TRBD2. This CDR3 contains 15 residues. Germline values: CDR1 SGHAT, CDR2 FQNNGV. The V segment lost 5 bases and the J segment 2 bases; nucleotides outside the gene matches: 2. The CDR3 region has the DNA TGTGCCAGCAGCCTTAGCGGGGCTGGGGCCAACGTCCTGACTTTC. It translates to CASSLSGAGANVLTF.

The J gene is TRBJ2-4, the V gene TRBV25-1; D possibly corresponds to TRBD2 (6 bases). The V gene lost 8 bases and the J gene lost 5 bases, with 22 bases spanning the gap. The CDR3 contains 16 residues. Germline assignment: CDR1 MGHDK and CDR2 SYGVNS. CDR3 nucleotides: TGTGCCAGCCCGCCCGGGGGTGAAGGGGAAGAAAACATTCAGTACTTC. The encoded protein is CASPPGGEGEENIQYF.

V and J are TRBV28 and TRBJ1-2; 9 bases map to TRBD1. The ends lost 6 bases at V and 8 bases at J; junction bases unmatched: 7. This CDR3 spans 13 amino acids. Germline V lookup: CDR1 MDHEN, CDR2 SYDVKM. This CDR3 is CASREQGAGGYTF. For the CDR3, the DNA is TGTGCCAGCAGAGAACAGGGGGCGGGAGGCTACACCTTC.

This clone has a handful of counts. Other DNA sequences of this sample code for an identical CDR3. The chain combines TRBV18 with TRBJ2-5; a possible D gene is TRBD1 (6 bases). The CDR3 sequence is 15 residues long. Germline V CDR1 and CDR2: KGHSH, LQKENI. The V end lost 3 bases, the J end lost 5 bases, and 16 bases lay between the germline ends. In DNA, the CDR3 is TGTGCCAGCTCACCCTCCCCAGGGGCAGGGGAGACCCAGTACTTC. Its translation: CASSPSPGAGETQYF.

V is TRBV5-4 and J is TRBJ2-5, with 8 bases identical to TRBD2. The germline gives CDR1 SGHNT, CDR2 YYREEE (reference sequence). Unmatched junction bases numbered 7, after V lost 4 bases and J lost 5 bases. The CDR3 has 14 amino acids. CDR3 nucleotides: TGTGCCAGCAGCCCGGGGGGGCGAGGGGAGACCCAGTACTTC. Encoded protein: CASSPGGRGETQYF. The full variable domain, in which reference TRBV5-4 and TRBJ2-5 provide the parts outside the CDR3, is ETGVTQSPTHLIKTRGQQVTLRCSSQSGHNTVSWYQQALGQGPQFIFQYYREEENGRGNFPPRFSGLQFPNYSSELNVNALELDDSALYLCASSPGGRGETQYFGPGTRLLVL.

The rearrangement uses TRBV18 and TRBJ2-5; the match to TRBD2 covers 9 bases. The trim removed 2 bases at V and 2 bases at J, leaving 9 bases unmatched. Per the germline V gene, CDR1 is KGHSH and CDR2 is LQKENI. The CDR3 loop spans 17 amino acids. Here the CDR3 DNA reads TGTGCCAGCTCACCAGTACTGTCTAGCGGGACTCAAGAGACCCAGTACTTC. Residues: CASSPVLSSGTQETQYF.

V usage is TRBV7-9 and J usage is TRBJ1-6; 8 bases are a match to TRBD1. The CDR3 extends over 13 amino acids. V lost 6 bases and J lost 10; bases outside the gene matches: 5. The germline CDR1 and CDR2 sequences are SEHNR and FQNEAQ (reference sequence). The CDR3 DNA sequence: TGTGCCAGCAGTGAGGGACAGGCATCACCCCTCCACTTT. It translates to CASSEGQASPLHF.